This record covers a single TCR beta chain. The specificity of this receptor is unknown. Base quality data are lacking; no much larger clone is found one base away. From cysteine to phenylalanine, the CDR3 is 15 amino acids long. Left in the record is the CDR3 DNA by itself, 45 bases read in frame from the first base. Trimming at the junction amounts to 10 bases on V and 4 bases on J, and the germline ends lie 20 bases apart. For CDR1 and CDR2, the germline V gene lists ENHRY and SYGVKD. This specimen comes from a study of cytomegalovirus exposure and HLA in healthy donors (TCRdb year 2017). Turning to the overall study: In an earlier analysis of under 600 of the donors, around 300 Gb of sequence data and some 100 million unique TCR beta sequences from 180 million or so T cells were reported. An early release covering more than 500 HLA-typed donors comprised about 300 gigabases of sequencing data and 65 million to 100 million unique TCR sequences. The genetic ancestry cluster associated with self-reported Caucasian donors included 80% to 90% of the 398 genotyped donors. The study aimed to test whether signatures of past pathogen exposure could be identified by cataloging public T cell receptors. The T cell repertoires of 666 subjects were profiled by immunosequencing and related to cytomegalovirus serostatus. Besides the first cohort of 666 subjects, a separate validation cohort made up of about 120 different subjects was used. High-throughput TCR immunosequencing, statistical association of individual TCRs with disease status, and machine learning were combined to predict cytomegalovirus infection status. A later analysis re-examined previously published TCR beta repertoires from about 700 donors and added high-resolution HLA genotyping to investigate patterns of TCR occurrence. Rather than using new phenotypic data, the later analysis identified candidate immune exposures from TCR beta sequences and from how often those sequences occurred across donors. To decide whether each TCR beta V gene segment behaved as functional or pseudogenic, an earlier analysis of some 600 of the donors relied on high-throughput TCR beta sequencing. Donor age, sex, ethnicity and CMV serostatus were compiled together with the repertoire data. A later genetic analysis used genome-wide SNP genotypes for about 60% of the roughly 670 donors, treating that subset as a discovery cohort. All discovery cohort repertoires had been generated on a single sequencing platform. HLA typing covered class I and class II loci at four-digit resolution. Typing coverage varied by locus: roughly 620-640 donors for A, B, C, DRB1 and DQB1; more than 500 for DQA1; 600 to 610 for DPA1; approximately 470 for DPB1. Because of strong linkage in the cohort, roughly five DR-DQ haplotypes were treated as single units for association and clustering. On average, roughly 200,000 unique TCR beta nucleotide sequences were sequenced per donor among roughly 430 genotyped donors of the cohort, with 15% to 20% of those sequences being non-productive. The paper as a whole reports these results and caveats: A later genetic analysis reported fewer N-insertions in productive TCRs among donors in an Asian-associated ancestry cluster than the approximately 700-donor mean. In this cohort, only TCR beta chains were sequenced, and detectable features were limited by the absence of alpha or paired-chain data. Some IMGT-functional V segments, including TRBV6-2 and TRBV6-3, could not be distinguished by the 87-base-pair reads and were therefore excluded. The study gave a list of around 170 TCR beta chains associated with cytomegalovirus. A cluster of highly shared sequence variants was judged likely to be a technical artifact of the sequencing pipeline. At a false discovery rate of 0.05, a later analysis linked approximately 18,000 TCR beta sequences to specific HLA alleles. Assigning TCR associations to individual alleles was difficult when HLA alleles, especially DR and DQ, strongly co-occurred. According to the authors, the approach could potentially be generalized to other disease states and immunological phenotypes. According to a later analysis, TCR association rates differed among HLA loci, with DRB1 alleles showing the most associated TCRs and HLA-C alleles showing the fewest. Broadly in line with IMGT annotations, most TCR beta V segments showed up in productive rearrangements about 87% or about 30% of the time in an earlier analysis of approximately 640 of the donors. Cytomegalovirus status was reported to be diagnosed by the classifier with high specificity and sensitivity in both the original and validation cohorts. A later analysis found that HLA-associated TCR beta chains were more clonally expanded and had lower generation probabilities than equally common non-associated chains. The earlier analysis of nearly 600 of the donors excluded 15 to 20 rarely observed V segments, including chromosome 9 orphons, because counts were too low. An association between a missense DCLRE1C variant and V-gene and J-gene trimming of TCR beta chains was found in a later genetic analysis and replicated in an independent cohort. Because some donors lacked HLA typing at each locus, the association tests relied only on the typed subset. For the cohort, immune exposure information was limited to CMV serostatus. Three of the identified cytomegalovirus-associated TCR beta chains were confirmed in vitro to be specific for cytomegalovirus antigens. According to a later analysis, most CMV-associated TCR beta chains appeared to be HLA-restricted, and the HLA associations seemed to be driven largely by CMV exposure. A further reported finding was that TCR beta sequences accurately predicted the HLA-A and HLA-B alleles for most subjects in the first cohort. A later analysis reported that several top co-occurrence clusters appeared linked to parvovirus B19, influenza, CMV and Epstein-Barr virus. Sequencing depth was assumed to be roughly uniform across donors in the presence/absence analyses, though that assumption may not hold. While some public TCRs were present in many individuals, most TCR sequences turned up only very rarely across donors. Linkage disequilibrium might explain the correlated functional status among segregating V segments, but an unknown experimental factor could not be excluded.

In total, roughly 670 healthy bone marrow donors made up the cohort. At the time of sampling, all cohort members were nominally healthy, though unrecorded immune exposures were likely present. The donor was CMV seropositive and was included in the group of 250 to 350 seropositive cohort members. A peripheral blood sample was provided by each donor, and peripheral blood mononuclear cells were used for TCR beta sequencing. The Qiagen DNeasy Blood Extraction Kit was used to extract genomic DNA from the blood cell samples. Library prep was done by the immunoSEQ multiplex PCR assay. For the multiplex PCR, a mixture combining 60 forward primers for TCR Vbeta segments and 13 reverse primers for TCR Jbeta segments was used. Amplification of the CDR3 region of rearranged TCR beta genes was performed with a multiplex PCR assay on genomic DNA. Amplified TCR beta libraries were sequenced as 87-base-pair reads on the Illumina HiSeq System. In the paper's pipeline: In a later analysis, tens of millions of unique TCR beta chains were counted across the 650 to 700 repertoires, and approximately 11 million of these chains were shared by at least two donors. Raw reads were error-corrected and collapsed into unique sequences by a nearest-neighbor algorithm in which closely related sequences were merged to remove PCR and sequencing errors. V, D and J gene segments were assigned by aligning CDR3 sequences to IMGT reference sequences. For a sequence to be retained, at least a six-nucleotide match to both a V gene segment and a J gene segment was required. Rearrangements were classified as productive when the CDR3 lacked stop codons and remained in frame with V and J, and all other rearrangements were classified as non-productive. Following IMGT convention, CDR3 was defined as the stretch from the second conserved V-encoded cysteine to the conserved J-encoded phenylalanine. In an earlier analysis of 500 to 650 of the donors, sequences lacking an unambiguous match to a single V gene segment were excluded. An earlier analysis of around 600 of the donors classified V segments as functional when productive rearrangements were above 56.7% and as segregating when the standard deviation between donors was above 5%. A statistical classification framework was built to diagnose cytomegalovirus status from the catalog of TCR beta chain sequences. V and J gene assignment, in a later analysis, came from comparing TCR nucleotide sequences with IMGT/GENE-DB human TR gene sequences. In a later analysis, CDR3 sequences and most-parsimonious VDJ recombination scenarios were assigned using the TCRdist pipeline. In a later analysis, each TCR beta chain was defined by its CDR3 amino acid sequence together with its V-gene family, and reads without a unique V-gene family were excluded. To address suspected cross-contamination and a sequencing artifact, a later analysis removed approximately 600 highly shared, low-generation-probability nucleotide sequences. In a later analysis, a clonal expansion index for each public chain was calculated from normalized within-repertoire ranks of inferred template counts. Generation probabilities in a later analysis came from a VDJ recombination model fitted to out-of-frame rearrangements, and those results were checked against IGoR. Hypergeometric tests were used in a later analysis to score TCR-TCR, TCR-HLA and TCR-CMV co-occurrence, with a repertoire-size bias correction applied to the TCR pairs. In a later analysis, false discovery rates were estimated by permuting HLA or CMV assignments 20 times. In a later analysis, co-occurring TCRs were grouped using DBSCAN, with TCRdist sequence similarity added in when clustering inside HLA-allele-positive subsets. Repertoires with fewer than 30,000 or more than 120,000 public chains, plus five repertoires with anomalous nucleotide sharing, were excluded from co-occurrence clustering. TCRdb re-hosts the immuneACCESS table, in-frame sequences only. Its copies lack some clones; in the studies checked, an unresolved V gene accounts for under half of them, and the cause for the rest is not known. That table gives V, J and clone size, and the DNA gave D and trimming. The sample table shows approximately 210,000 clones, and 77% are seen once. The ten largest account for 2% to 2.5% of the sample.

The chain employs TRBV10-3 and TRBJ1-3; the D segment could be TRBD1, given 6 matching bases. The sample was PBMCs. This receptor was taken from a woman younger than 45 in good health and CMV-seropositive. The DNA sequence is TGTGCCACCAGCCGACAGGACACTTTCGGAAACACCATATATTTT. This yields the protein CATSRQDTFGNTIYF.